Described below is a single TCR beta chain sequence and its context. Its antigen is as yet unknown. The data were taken from a study of T cell repertoires in cytomegalovirus infection. Study-wide background: CMV epitopes used comprised recently identified HLA-C-restricted ones and well-studied HLA-B-restricted ones. Indications of both CMV infection and matching HLA type were provided by public TCR beta signatures. Findings and caveats of the study: Identification of carriers of CMV plus the relevant HLA was achieved through cumulative public TCR beta family frequency. The ex vivo response was dominated by HLA-C-restricted CMV-specific TCR beta clonotypes.

Trimming cost V 1 base and J 5 bases, with 11 bases left between them. There are 14 residues in the CDR3. Germline V gene sequence: CDR1 SGHVS, CDR2 FQNEAQ. MiXCR, run by TCRdb on the reads, gives a single entry per CDR3 protein. The sample carries some 220,000 distinct CDR3 sequences, 35% to 45% recorded once. This sample comprised CD8+ T cells from cultured PBMCs, obtained from culture after CMV antigen stimulation. The receptor was derived from a human donor in good health (CMV status not recorded). Some clones in this sample may be carry-over from other donors' samples. The V gene is TRBV7-8, the J gene TRBJ1-2, with D perhaps matching TRBD1 (5 bases). Written as DNA, the CDR3 is TGTGCCAGCAGCTTAGAGTTTACAGGTTATGGCTACACCTTC. It specifies CASSLEFTGYGYTF.